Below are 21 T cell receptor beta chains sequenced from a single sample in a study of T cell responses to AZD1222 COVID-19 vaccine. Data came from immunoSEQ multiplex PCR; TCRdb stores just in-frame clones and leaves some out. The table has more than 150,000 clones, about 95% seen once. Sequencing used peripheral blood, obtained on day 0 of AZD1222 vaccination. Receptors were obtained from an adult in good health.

The CDR3 reads CASSHPEGRSHGNSPLHF. CDR3 DNA sequence: TGTGCCAGCAGCCACCCGGAGGGGAGGTCCCATGGCAATTCACCCCTCCACTTT. The chain is built from TRBV4-2 and TRBJ1-6; tentatively, D is TRBD1 (5 bases). The V and J ends lost 3 bases and 7 bases respectively, with 22 bases between them. There are 18 residues in the CDR3. Germline V gene sequence: CDR1 LGHNA, CDR2 YNFKEQ.

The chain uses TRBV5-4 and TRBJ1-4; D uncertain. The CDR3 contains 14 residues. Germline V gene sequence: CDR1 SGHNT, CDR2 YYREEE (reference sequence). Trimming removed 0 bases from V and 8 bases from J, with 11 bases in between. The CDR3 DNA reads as TGTGCCAGCAGCTTGGGTCACTTGGGGGAAAAACTGTTTTTT. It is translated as CASSLGHLGEKLFF.

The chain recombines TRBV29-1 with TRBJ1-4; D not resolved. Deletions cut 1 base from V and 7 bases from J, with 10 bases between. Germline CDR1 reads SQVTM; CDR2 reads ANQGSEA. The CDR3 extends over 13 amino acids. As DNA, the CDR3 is TGCAGCGTTGAAGCCCTGGGCGGTGAAAAACTGTTTTTT. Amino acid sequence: CSVEALGGEKLFF.

CDR3 amino acids: CASSLGTGAFF. In DNA, the CDR3 is TGTGCCAGCAGCTTGGGGACCGGGGCTTTCTTT. This chain uses TRBV5-6 with TRBJ1-1, with D unclear. Germline lookup yields CDR1 SGHDT and CDR2 YYEEEE. V dropped 0 bases and J dropped 11 bases, with 8 bases sitting between them. CDR3 length: 11 residues.

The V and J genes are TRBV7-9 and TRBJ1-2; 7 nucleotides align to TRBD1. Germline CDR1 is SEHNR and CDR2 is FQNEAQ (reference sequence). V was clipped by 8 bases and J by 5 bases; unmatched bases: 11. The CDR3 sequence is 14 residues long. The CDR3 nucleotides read TGTGCCAGCCAAAGAAGCACAGGGGTATATGGCTACACCTTC. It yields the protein CASQRSTGVYGYTF.

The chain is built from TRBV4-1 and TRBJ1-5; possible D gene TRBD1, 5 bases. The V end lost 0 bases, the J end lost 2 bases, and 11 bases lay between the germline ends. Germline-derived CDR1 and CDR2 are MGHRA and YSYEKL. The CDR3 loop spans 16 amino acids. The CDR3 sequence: CASSQDGGIGNQPQHF. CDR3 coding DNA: TGCGCCAGCAGCCAAGATGGGGGGATTGGCAATCAGCCCCAGCATTTT.

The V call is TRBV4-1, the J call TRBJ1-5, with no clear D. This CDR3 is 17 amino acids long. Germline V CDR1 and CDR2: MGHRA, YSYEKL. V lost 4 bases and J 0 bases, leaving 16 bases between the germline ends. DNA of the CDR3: TGCGCCAGCAGCCCGCGCGGTCTTACCGATAGCAATCAGCCCCAGCATTTT. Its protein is CASSPRGLTDSNQPQHF.

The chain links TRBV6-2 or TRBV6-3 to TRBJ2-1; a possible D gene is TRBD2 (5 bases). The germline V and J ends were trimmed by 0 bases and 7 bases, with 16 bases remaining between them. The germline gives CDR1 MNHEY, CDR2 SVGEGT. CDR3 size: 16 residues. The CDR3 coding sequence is TGTGCCAGCAGTTACTCGGGTCTAGCAATACCGAATGAGCAGTTCTTC. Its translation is CASSYSGLAIPNEQFF.

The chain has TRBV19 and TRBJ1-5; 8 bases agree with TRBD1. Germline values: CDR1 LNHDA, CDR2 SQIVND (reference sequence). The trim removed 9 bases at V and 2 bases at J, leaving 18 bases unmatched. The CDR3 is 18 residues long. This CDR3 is CASAWRQGYVAGNQPQHF. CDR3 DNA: TGTGCCAGCGCTTGGCGACAGGGGTATGTAGCTGGCAATCAGCCCCAGCATTTT.

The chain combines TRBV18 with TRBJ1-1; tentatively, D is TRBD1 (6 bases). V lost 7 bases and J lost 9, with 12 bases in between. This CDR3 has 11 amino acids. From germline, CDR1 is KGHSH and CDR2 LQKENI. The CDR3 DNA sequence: TGTGCCAGCTGGGGGGCAGGCAAAGCTTTCTTT. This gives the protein CASWGAGKAFF.

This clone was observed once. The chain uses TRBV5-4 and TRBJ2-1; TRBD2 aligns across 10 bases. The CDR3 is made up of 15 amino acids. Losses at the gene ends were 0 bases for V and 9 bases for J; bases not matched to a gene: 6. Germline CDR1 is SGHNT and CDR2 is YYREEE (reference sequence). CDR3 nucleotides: TGTGCCAGCAGCTTGGGTGGAGCGGGAGGGTCTGAGCAGTTCTTC. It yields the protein CASSLGGAGGSEQFF.

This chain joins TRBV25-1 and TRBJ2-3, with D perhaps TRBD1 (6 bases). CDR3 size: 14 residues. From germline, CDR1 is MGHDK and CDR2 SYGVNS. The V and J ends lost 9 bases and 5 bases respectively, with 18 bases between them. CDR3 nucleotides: TGTGCCAGTAACGACCCTCACAGGGTAGATACGCAGTATTTT. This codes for CASNDPHRVDTQYF. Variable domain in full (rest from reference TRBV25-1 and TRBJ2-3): EADIYQTPRYLVIGTGKKITLECSQTMGHDKMYWYQQDPGMELHLIHYSYGVNSTEKGDLSSESTVSRIRTEHFPLTLESARPSHTSQYLCASNDPHRVDTQYFGPGTRLTVL.

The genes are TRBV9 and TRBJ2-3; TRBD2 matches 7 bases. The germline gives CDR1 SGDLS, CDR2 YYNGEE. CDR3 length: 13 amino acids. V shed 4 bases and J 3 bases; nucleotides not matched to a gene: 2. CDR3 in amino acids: CASSPGGTDTQYF. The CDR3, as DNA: TGTGCCAGCAGCCCGGGGGGAACAGATACGCAGTATTTT.

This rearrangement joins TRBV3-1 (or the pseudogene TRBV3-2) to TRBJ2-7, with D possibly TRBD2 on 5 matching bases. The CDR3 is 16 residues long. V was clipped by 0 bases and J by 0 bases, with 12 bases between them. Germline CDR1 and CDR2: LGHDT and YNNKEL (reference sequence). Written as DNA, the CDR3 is TGTGCCAGCAGCCAAGAGTATCCTAGCCTCTCCTACGAGCAGTACTTC. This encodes CASSQEYPSLSYEQYF.

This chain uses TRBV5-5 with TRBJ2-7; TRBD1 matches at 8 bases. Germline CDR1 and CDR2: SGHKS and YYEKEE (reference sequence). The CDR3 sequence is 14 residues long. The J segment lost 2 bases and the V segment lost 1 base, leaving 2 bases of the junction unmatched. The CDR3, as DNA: TGTGCCAGCAGCTTGACAGGGGGAGCCTACGAGCAGTACTTC. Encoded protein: CASSLTGGAYEQYF.

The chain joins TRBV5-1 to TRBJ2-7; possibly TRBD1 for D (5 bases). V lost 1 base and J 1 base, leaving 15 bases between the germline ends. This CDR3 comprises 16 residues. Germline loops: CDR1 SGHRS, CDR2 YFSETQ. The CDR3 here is CASSLRQGTLSYEQYF. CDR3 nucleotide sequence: TGCGCCAGCAGCTTGAGGCAGGGAACCCTTTCCTACGAGCAGTACTTC.

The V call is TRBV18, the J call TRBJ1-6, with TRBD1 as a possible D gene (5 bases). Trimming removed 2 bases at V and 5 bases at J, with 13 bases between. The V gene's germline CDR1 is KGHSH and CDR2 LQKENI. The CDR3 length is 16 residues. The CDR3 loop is CASSPKVWGDNSPLHF. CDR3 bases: TGTGCCAGCTCACCAAAAGTCTGGGGGGATAATTCACCCCTCCACTTT.

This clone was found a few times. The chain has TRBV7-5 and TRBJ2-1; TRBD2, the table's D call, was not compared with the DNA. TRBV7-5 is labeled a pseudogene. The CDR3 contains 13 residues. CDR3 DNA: TGTGTCAGAAGCCCCCCGCCCCGGGAGGGGCAGTTCTTC. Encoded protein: CVRSPPPREGQFF.

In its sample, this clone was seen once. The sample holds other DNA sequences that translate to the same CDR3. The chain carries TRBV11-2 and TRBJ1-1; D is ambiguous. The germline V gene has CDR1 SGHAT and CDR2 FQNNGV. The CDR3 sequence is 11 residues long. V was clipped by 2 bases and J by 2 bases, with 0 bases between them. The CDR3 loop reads CASSLNTEAFF. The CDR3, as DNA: TGTGCCAGCAGCTTAAACACTGAAGCTTTCTTT.

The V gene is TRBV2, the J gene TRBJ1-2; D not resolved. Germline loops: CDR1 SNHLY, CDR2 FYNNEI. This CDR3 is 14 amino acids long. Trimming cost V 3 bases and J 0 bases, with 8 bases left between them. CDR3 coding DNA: TGTGCCAGCAGTGAGAGGCGGTCTAACTATGGCTACACCTTC. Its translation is CASSERRSNYGYTF.

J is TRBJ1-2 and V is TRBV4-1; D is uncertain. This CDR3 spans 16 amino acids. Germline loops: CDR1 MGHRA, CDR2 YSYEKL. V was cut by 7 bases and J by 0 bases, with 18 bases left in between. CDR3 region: CASNDPIKGSNYGYTF. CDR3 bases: TGCGCCAGCAATGATCCTATAAAAGGTTCTAACTATGGCTACACCTTC.